The 27 T cell receptor beta chains below come from one sample, sequenced in a study of blood T cells in healthy people across ages. The authors ran a second PCR of roughly 6 to 11 cycles using a sample-barcoded 5' primer and a J-beta primer mix. TCRdb itself ran the 5' RACE reads through MiXCR, one entry per CDR3 protein. The sample comprises about a million distinct CDR3 sequences, about 53% of which are singletons, and roughly 23% rests with the top ten. The sample taken for sequencing was blood. These receptor sequences come from a woman aged 60 to 75 in good health.

The J gene is TRBJ2-1, the V gene TRBV6-4; 10 bases map to TRBD2. The CDR3 totals 18 residues. Germline loops: CDR1 MRHNA, CDR2 SNTAGT. Losses at the gene ends were 0 bases for V and 5 bases for J; bases not matched to a gene: 10. The CDR3, as DNA: TGTGCCAGCAGTGACTCCCCCGGGCTAGCGGGAGACCACAATGAGCAGTTCTTC. This encodes CASSDSPGLAGDHNEQFF.

The V call is TRBV20-1, the J call TRBJ2-2, with 7 bases matching TRBD2. V gave up 5 bases and J gave up 6 bases; unmatched junction bases: 12. In germline, CDR1 is DFQATT, CDR2 SNEGSKA (reference sequence). This CDR3 region has 15 residues. CDR3 bases: TGCAGTGCTCCGACTAGCCCCGATCCTCCCGGGGAGCTGTTTTTT. Amino acids: CSAPTSPDPPGELFF.

CDR3 coding DNA: TGTGCCAGCAGCCTTAGCGGGATGTCCGAGCAGTACTTC. Its protein product is CASSLSGMSEQYF. The V call is TRBV12-3 or TRBV12-4, the J call TRBJ2-5, with 8 bases identical to TRBD2. TRBJ2-7 explains the end of the DNA better; the J call may be wrong. The CDR3 length is 13 residues.

A few counts support this clonotype. The V and J genes are TRBV5-1 and TRBJ2-5, with a weak D call TRBD1 (5 bases). The DNA matches TRBJ2-7 better at its end, which makes the J call doubtful. Germline CDR1 SGHRS, CDR2 YFSETQ. There are 15 residues in the CDR3. The CDR3 is CASSDPTAYPYEQYF. CDR3 nucleotide sequence: TGCGCCAGCAGCGACCCGACAGCCTACCCCTACGAGCAGTACTTC.

The CDR3 loop is CASSLYPQREYEQYF. CDR3 bases: TGTGCCAGCAGTTTATATCCCCAGCGGGAGTACGAACAGTACTTC. The chain uses TRBV28 and TRBJ2-5, with 8 bases that match TRBD2. The CDR3 is made up of 15 amino acids. V shed 1 base and J 11 bases; nucleotides not matched to a gene: 12. The germline V gene encodes CDR1 MDHEN and CDR2 SYDVKM.

This clonotype occurred a few times. The chain links TRBV25-1 to TRBJ2-2, with 11 bases that match TRBD2. Trimming cost V 3 bases and J 3 bases; bases outside gene matches: 9. The CDR3 is 18 residues long. CDR1 is MGHDK and CDR2 is SYGVNS in the germline V gene. The CDR3 loop is CASSDRSPGLADTGELFF. CDR3 in DNA: TGTGCCAGCAGTGACCGATCCCCGGGACTAGCGGACACCGGGGAGCTGTTTTTT.

The CDR3 loop reads CASIPALSSNQPQHF. CDR3 sequence (DNA): TGTGCCAGCATCCCAGCACTCTCTAGCAATCAGCCCCAGCATTTT. This chain connects TRBV12-3 or TRBV12-4 to TRBJ1-5; the D is unclear. Trimming cost V 7 bases and J 0 bases, with 13 bases left between them. The CDR3 is 15 residues long.

The table lists this clonotype with a few counts. The rearrangement joins TRBV12-5 to TRBJ2-7, with 12 bases aligning to TRBD2. Trimming at V came to 1 base and at J to 3 bases, leaving 4 bases not matched to a gene. The CDR3 is 16 residues long. Germline V gene data show CDR1 as LGHNT and CDR2 as FRNRAP. For the CDR3, the DNA is TGTGCTAGTGGTTTGGCGGCTAGCGGGGGGGTCTACGAGCAGTACTTC. Protein: CASGLAASGGVYEQYF.

V usage is TRBV5-5 and J usage is TRBJ2-1; D uncertain. The tail of the sequence fits TRBJ2-7 better, so the J call may be wrong. Germline CDR1 and CDR2: SGHKS and YYEKEE (reference sequence). The CDR3 length is 12 residues. CDR3 amino acids: CASSSTEHEQYF. CDR3 DNA: TGTGCCAGCAGCTCGACCGAGCACGAGCAGTACTTC.

The chain links TRBV20-1 to TRBJ2-5, with 10 positions matching TRBD2. Germline V gene data show CDR1 as DFQATT and CDR2 as SNEGSKA (reference sequence). The CDR3 totals 14 residues. V was clipped by 1 base and J by 4 bases; unmatched bases: 3. CDR3 bases: TGCAGTGCTAGAGGGCGACTAGCGGGAGAGACCCAGTACTTC. Translating it yields CSARGRLAGETQYF.

Turning to this clonotype: Just one base apart from a much larger clone, this may be a read error. The CDR3 DNA is TGTGCCAGCTCACCATCGCCGGTTCAAGAGACCCAGTTCTTC. This translates into CASSPSPVQETQFF. The V call is TRBV18, the J call TRBJ2-5; unclear D gene. Matching the DNA end better, TRBJ2-1 makes the J call doubtful. Germline assignment: CDR1 KGHSH and CDR2 LQKENI. The CDR3 consists of 14 residues.

This clonotype has only one observation. The chain couples TRBV29-1 to TRBJ1-2, with TRBD1 identical over 9 bases. The V segment lost 5 bases and the J segment 6 bases; nucleotides outside the gene matches: 7. The CDR3 is made up of 13 amino acids. Germline CDR1 reads SQVTM; CDR2 reads ANQGSEA. The DNA for the CDR3 is TGCAGCGTTTGGACAGGGGAGGTTCATGGCTACACCTTC. This translates into CSVWTGEVHGYTF.

The chain joins TRBV4-1 to TRBJ2-7; 10 nucleotides match TRBD1. Germline lookup yields CDR1 MGHRA and CDR2 YSYEKL. The CDR3 extends over 15 amino acids. The trim removed 4 bases at V and 3 bases at J, leaving 6 bases unmatched. CDR3 sequence (DNA): TGCGCCAGCAGCCCAGGACAGGGGGAGTACTACGAGCAGTACTTC. Translating it yields CASSPGQGEYYEQYF.

The genes are TRBV20-1 and TRBJ2-7; D remains ambiguous. V was shortened by 1 base and J by 0 bases, with 10 bases between the two germline ends. Germline V lookup: CDR1 DFQATT, CDR2 SNEGSKA (reference sequence). The CDR3 runs to 14 residues. CDR3 amino acids: CSARGPQSSYEQYF. The DNA of the CDR3 is TGCAGTGCTAGAGGACCCCAGAGCTCCTACGAGCAGTACTTC.

This clonotype was seen a few times. The rearrangement uses TRBV7-3 and TRBJ2-1, with a tentative D call TRBD2 (6 bases). This CDR3 comprises 13 residues. Germline-derived CDR1 and CDR2 are SGHTA and FQGTGA. The V and J ends lost 3 bases and 8 bases respectively, with 11 bases between them. CDR3 loop: CASSFPGGDEQFF. The DNA of the CDR3 is TGTGCCAGCAGCTTCCCCGGAGGGGATGAGCAGTTCTTC.

This chain links TRBV5-1 with TRBJ2-7; TRBD2 matches at 14 bases. Germline lookup yields CDR1 SGHRS and CDR2 YFSETQ. CDR3 length: 16 amino acids. The ends lost 7 bases at V and 3 bases at J; junction bases unmatched: 9. CDR3 loop: CASRPRLAGGIYEQYF. The CDR3 nucleotides are TGCGCCAGCCGACCTAGACTAGCGGGAGGGATCTACGAGCAGTACTTC. Full variable domain (missing parts from reference TRBV5-1 and TRBJ2-7): KAGVTQTPRYLIKTRGQQVTLSCSPISGHRSVSWYQQTPGQGLQFLFEYFSETQRNKGNFPGRFSGRQFSNSRSEMNVSTLELGDSALYLCASRPRLAGGIYEQYFGPGTRLTVT.

V is TRBV7-9 and J is TRBJ1-1, with D possibly TRBD1 on 6 matching bases. Germline V gene sequence: CDR1 SEHNR, CDR2 FQNEAQ (reference sequence). The CDR3 has 15 amino acids. V was trimmed by 4 bases and J by 1 base, leaving 13 bases between them. The chain's CDR3 is CASSSPKTGNTEAFF. CDR3 bases: TGTGCCAGCAGCTCCCCCAAGACAGGGAACACTGAAGCTTTCTTT.

The chain carries TRBV29-1 and TRBJ2-7, with 7 bases lining up with TRBD1. The CDR3 has 12 amino acids. The V gene's germline CDR1 is SQVTM and CDR2 ANQGSEA. The CDR3, as DNA: TGCGGCGCCCGGGACAGCTCCTACGAGCAGTACTTC. Amino acids: CGARDSSYEQYF.

This clonotype was picked up many times. The chain employs TRBV29-1 and TRBJ2-7; 12 bases fit TRBD2. The V gene end was trimmed by 4 bases and the J gene end by 4 bases; junction bases not matched to a gene: 5. Germline loops: CDR1 SQVTM, CDR2 ANQGSEA. This CDR3 is built from 14 residues. The DNA for the CDR3 is TGCAGCGTTGGCCAGGGACTAGCGGGTTACGAGCAGTACTTC. This sequence encodes CSVGQGLAGYEQYF.

There are a few counts of this clonotype. The V and J genes are TRBV5-1 and TRBJ2-5; D perhaps matches TRBD2 (6 bases). Germline V lookup: CDR1 SGHRS, CDR2 YFSETQ. Trimming removed 4 bases at V and 5 bases at J, with 18 bases between. The CDR3 is 15 residues long. The CDR3 nucleotides read TGCGCCAGCAGCCTCGCTAGCGACTTGGGGGAGACCCAGTACTTC. This translates into CASSLASDLGETQYF. Combining the CDR3 with reference TRBV5-1 and TRBJ2-5 gives the whole variable domain KAGVTQTPRYLIKTRGQQVTLSCSPISGHRSVSWYQQTPGQGLQFLFEYFSETQRNKGNFPGRFSGRQFSNSRSEMNVSTLELGDSALYLCASSLASDLGETQYFGPGTRLLVL.

This chain joins TRBV6-2 or TRBV6-3 and TRBJ2-7; no reliable D call. The CDR3 is made up of 13 amino acids. V was clipped by 6 bases and J by 5 bases, with 14 bases between them. Germline lookup yields CDR1 MNHEY and CDR2 SVGEGT. The CDR3 region is CASSLIQRDEQYF. The CDR3 nucleotides read TGTGCCAGCAGCCTAATCCAGAGAGACGAGCAGTACTTC.

This clonotype was counted between two and nine times. The gene calls are TRBV15 and TRBJ2-3; TRBD2 agrees at 8 bases. The ends lost 3 bases at V and 4 bases at J; junction bases unmatched: 9. This CDR3 contains 16 residues. Germline CDR1 is LNHNV and CDR2 is YYDKDF (reference sequence). Here the CDR3 DNA reads TGTGCCACCAGCAGGCCGGGACTAGTGGGCGCAGATACGCAGTATTTT. This codes for CATSRPGLVGADTQYF.

The CDR3, as DNA: TGCAGTGCTGGGCCTAGGGACATCGACGAGCAGTACTTC. The encoded protein is CSAGPRDIDEQYF. This chain links TRBV20-1 with TRBJ2-7; maybe TRBD1 (6 bases). Trimming took off 5 bases at V and 5 bases at J, with 16 bases between the two ends. There are 13 residues in the CDR3. From germline, CDR1 is DFQATT and CDR2 SNEGSKA (reference sequence).

The chain employs TRBV29-1 and TRBJ2-3; a possible D gene is TRBD2 (5 bases). The V gene's germline CDR1 is SQVTM and CDR2 ANQGSEA. CDR3 length equals 13 residues. The CDR3 bases are TGCAGGACATGGGAGCCGTACACAGATACGCAGTATTTT. This encodes CRTWEPYTDTQYF.

The CDR3 DNA is TGTGCCAGCAGCCTTAACGTCCAGGCGGGTGATACGCAGTATTTT. It is translated as CASSLNVQAGDTQYF. The rearrangement uses TRBV7-9 and TRBJ2-3; weak D call: TRBD2 (5 bases). The CDR3 consists of 15 residues. V was cut by 5 bases and J by 6 bases, with 18 bases left in between. Per the germline V gene, CDR1 is SEHNR and CDR2 is FQNEAQ (reference sequence).

CDR3 DNA: TGTGCCAGCAGCCAAGATCTGGGGGGCACAGATACGCAGTATTTT. The encoded protein is CASSQDLGGTDTQYF. The chain combines TRBV4-2 with TRBJ2-3, with D tentatively TRBD1 or TRBD2 (5 bases each). This CDR3 contains 15 residues. Germline values: CDR1 LGHNA, CDR2 YNFKEQ. V lost 0 bases and J 1 base, leaving 8 bases between the germline ends.

This clonotype was counted between two and nine times. This sequence joins TRBV7-9 and TRBJ2-1; D possibly uses TRBD1 or TRBD2 (6 bases each). The CDR3 has 17 residues. V was shortened by 4 bases and J by 5 bases, with 21 bases between the two germline ends. Looked up from germline, CDR1 is SEHNR and CDR2 is FQNEAQ (reference sequence). DNA for the CDR3: TGTGCCAGCAGCTCAGCGCGGGGACAATGGAACCACAATGAGCAGTTCTTC. This translates into CASSSARGQWNHNEQFF.